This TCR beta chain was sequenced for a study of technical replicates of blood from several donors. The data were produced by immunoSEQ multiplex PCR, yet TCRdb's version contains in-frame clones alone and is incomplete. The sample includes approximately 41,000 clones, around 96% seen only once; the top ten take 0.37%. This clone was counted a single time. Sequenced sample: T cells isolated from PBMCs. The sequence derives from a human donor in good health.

CDR3 nucleotides: TGTGCCAGCAGTTACTCTAGCGGGAGCTCCTACAATGAGCAGTTCTTC. Amino acids: CASSYSSGSSYNEQFF. This chain links TRBV6-5 with TRBJ2-1, with 9 bases that match TRBD2. Losses at the gene ends were 0 bases for V and 0 bases for J; bases not matched to a gene: 0. The germline V gene encodes CDR1 MNHEY and CDR2 SVGAGI. This CDR3 has 16 amino acids.